This T cell receptor beta chain was identified in a study of blood T cell repertoires in COVID-19. The overall study: Both acute and convalescent COVID-19 samples were obtained from the United States, Italy and Spain.

Germline V gene data show CDR1 as MNHEY and CDR2 as SVGAGI. V dropped 2 bases and J dropped 7; count of bases not matched to a gene: 10. The CDR3 is 15 residues long. Clones were read by immunoSEQ multiplex PCR, and TCRdb kept only the in-frame ones, dropping some. This table holds more than 200,000 clones, over 70% found once. The V call is TRBV6-5, the J call TRBJ2-7; TRBD2 agrees at 8 bases. The receptor was isolated from a man in his forties with acute or convalescent COVID-19. Sequences were obtained from peripheral blood. The CDR3 is CASSYGSGSGWEQYF. CDR3 bases: TGTGCCAGCAGTTACGGCAGCGGGAGCGGGTGGGAGCAGTACTTC.